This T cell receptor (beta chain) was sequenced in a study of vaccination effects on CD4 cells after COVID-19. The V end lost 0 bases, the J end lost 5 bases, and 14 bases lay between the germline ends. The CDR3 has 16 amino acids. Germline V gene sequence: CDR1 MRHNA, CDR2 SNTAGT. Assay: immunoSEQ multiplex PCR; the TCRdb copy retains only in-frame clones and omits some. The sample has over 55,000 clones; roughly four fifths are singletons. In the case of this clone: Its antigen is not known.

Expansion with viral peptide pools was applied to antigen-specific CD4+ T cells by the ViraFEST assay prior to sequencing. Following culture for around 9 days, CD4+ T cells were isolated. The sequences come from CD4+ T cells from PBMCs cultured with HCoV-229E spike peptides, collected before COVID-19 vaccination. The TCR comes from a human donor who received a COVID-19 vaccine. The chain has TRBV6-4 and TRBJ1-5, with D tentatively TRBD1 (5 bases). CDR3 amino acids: CASSDSQDSYYQPQHF. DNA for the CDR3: TGTGCCAGCAGTGACTCCCAAGACAGCTATTATCAGCCCCAGCATTTT.